Listed below are T cell receptor beta chains from one sample, sequenced in a study of blood T cell repertoires in COVID-19. Sequencing was performed with immunoSEQ multiplex PCR; in TCRdb, only in-frame clones are kept and a portion is missing. The sample has over 250,000 clones; 90% are singletons. Material for sequencing was PBMCs or T cells enriched from blood (not recorded which). The receptor source for this set is a woman aged 30 to 39 who had recovered from COVID-19. Each CDR3 is given with its conserved first and last residue. The D gene is left open where the match is weak. Size tells how often a clone was seen (once, few, many) or the class of an expanded clone, and some rows leave it out.

D: .; V: TRBV7-9; size: .; J: TRBJ1-4; DNA: TGTGCCAGCAGCAACCCGACAGCCTCTAATGAAAAACTGTTTTTT; CDR3: CASSNPTASNEKLFF
D: TRBD2; V: TRBV18; size: .; J: TRBJ2-3; DNA: TGTGCCAGCTCACCACAGCTAGCGGGAGGAGCTACGCAGTATTTT; CDR3: CASSPQLAGGATQYF
D: .; V: TRBV21-1; size: .; J: TRBJ2-7; DNA: TGTGCCAGCAGTCCCCTCGATGACATTCCCTACGAGCAGTACTTC; CDR3: CASSPLDDIPYEQYF
D: TRBD1; V: TRBV7-2; size: .; J: TRBJ1-4; DNA: TGTGCCAGCAGCTTGAAACGGGACAGGACTAATGAAAAACTGTTTTTT; CDR3: CASSLKRDRTNEKLFF
D: .; V: TRBV24-1; size: .; J: TRBJ1-2; DNA: TGTGCCACCAGTGTCGCGAGGTTATCCAGCTACACCTTC; CDR3: CATSVARLSSYTF
D: TRBD2; V: TRBV5-1; size: .; J: TRBJ2-7; DNA: TGCGCCAGCAGCCCTGCGTCCGGGACTAGCGTCTACGAGCAGTACTTC; CDR3: CASSPASGTSVYEQYF
D: .; V: TRBV27; size: .; J: TRBJ1-5; DNA: TGTGCCAGCAGTTTATCATCAGGGGTAGAGCCCCAGCATTTT; CDR3: CASSLSSGVEPQHF
D: TRBD1; V: TRBV19; size: .; J: TRBJ1-2; DNA: TGTGCCAGTAGTATAGCGACAGGGGGCAACTATGGCTACACCTTC; CDR3: CASSIATGGNYGYTF
D: TRBD1; V: TRBV2; size: .; J: TRBJ2-3; DNA: TGTGCCAGCAGTTCAGGACAGGGGCAGGGGTACGATACGCAGTATTTT; CDR3: CASSSGQGQGYDTQYF
D: .; V: TRBV27; size: .; J: TRBJ2-3; DNA: TGTGCCAGCAGTTCTCCTCTAGCAGGCCCAGATACGCAGTATTTT; CDR3: CASSSPLAGPDTQYF
D: TRBD1; V: TRBV9; size: .; J: TRBJ2-7; DNA: TGTGCCAGCAGCGGAGGAGCCCGGGACAGGGACGGGTACGAGCAGTACTTC; CDR3: CASSGGARDRDGYEQYF
D: .; V: TRBV7-2; size: .; J: TRBJ2-3; DNA: TGTGCCAGCAGCTACCTCCTCGACGGGGATACGCAGTATTTT; CDR3: CASSYLLDGDTQYF
D: .; V: TRBV28; size: .; J: TRBJ1-1; DNA: TGTGCCAGCAGGACAGGTCATACTGAAGCTTTCTTT; CDR3: CASRTGHTEAFF
D: TRBD2; V: TRBV11-2; size: .; J: TRBJ2-2; DNA: TGTGCCAGCAGCAATAGCGGGAGGGTTTCCGGGGAGCTGTTTTTT; CDR3: CASSNSGRVSGELFF
D: .; V: TRBV30; size: .; J: TRBJ1-2; DNA: TGTGCCTGGAGGGACAGCTATGGCTACACCTTC; CDR3: CAWRDSYGYTF
D: TRBD1; V: TRBV5-6; size: .; J: TRBJ1-3; DNA: TGTGCCAGCAGATGGACAGGGGGAAACACCATATATTTT; CDR3: CASRWTGGNTIYF
D: .; V: TRBV18; size: .; J: TRBJ2-1; DNA: TGTGCCACCACGGTTCGATCAGGGGAGTCATACAATGAGCAGTTCTTC; CDR3: CATTVRSGESYNEQFF
D: .; V: TRBV3-1/TRBV3-2; size: .; J: TRBJ2-5; DNA: TGTGCCAGCCTAGGGGGAGAGACCCAGTACTTC; CDR3: CASLGGETQYF
D: TRBD1; V: TRBV7-3; size: .; J: TRBJ1-1; DNA: TGTGCCAGCAGCGTGGGGGGACAGGGCCGGGAAGCTTTCTTT; CDR3: CASSVGGQGREAFF
D: .; V: TRBV18; size: .; J: TRBJ2-2; DNA: TGTGCCAGCTCACTATTCTCAGGCCAGAACACCGGGGAGCTGTTTTTT; CDR3: CASSLFSGQNTGELFF
D: .; V: TRBV7-2; size: .; J: TRBJ2-7; DNA: TGTGCCAGCAGCTTAGCAATGGCTGTACCCTCCTCCGAGCAGTACTTC; CDR3: CASSLAMAVPSSEQYF
D: TRBD1; V: TRBV29-1; size: once; J: TRBJ1-1; DNA: TGCAGCGTGACTTGGGACAGGGGGCCTTCCACTGAAGCTTTCTTT; CDR3: CSVTWDRGPSTEAFF